This T cell receptor (beta chain) was found in a study of CD8 T cells in ankylosing spondylitis. This clonotype was detected many times. Antigen specificity is unknown. Molecular-barcoded quantitative 5'-RACE produced these TCR beta libraries. Via MiXCR, TCRdb re-called the 5' RACE reads, giving one row per CDR3 protein. The table has approximately 250,000 distinct CDR3 sequences, 8% to 10% seen once. Findings of the study overall: Characteristic of ankylosing spondylitis blood, it appeared, was a TCR beta motif comprising roughly eight highly homologous variants. Disease-linked clones reportedly concentrated significantly in matched ankylosing spondylitis synovial fluid.

This clonotype was obtained from a female donor with ankylosing spondylitis or in good health (not recorded which). The sequenced sample was blood, either unsorted or a sorted T cell fraction (not recorded which).

CDR3 loop: CSVMITGSYEQYF. Written as DNA, the CDR3 is TGCAGCGTTATGATAACCGGCTCCTACGAGCAGTACTTC. This sequence joins TRBV29-1 and TRBJ2-7; D is ambiguous. CDR1 and CDR2 (germline): SQVTM, ANQGSEA. The CDR3 is made up of 13 amino acids. V dropped 5 bases and J dropped 0 bases, with 11 bases sitting between them.